The rows below give T cell receptor beta chains drawn from one sample of a study of CD4 T cell repertoires in COVID-19. Generated by immunoSEQ multiplex PCR, the TCRdb table keeps only in-frame clones and is missing some. The sample consists of tens of thousands of clones, 83% of them appearing once. This specimen was CD4+ T cells from peripheral blood, taken after recovery from COVID-19. The receptors derive from a human donor who had COVID-19. Each CDR3 is given with its conserved first and last residue. The D gene is left open where the match is weak. Size is omitted from some rows. Given values are once, few, many or a class for expanded clones.

v_gene: TRBV29-1
d_gene: TRBD1
len: 15
j_gene: TRBJ1-1
abundance: once
CDR3nt: TGCAGCGTTGAACCGTCAGGGGGAGTCATCACTGAAGCTTTCTTT
CDR3aa: CSVEPSGGVITEAFF

v_gene: TRBV28
d_gene: TRBD1
len: 15
j_gene: TRBJ1-2
abundance: once
CDR3nt: TGTGCCAGCAGTTTCGAAGGACAGGGGAACTATGGCTACACCTTC
CDR3aa: CASSFEGQGNYGYTF

v_gene: TRBV7-2
d_gene: NA
len: 13
j_gene: TRBJ1-1
abundance: NA
CDR3nt: TGTGCCAGCGAGCTTTCGATGGGCACTGAAGCTTTCTTT
CDR3aa: CASELSMGTEAFF

v_gene: TRBV25-1
d_gene: TRBD2
len: 15
j_gene: TRBJ2-2
abundance: NA
CDR3nt: TGTGCCAGCAGTGAATGGGGAGGGATTGGCGGGGAGCTGTTTTTT
CDR3aa: CASSEWGGIGGELFF

v_gene: TRBV5-4
d_gene: NA
len: 14
j_gene: TRBJ2-7
abundance: few
CDR3nt: TGTGCCAGCAGAACGGGACTCTGGGCCTACGAGCAGTACTTC
CDR3aa: CASRTGLWAYEQYF

v_gene: TRBV5-1
d_gene: NA
len: 14
j_gene: TRBJ1-2
abundance: NA
CDR3nt: TGCGCCAGCAGCTTCCGGGACACCAACTATGGCTACACCTTC
CDR3aa: CASSFRDTNYGYTF

v_gene: TRBV30
d_gene: NA
len: 11
j_gene: TRBJ2-3
abundance: NA
CDR3nt: TGTGCCTGGAGTCTCACAGATACGCAGTATTTT
CDR3aa: CAWSLTDTQYF

v_gene: TRBV15
d_gene: NA
len: 15
j_gene: TRBJ1-6
abundance: NA
CDR3nt: TGTGCCACCAGCGTCCGGGTCTTCGATAATTCACCCCTCCACTTT
CDR3aa: CATSVRVFDNSPLHF

v_gene: TRBV7-2
d_gene: TRBD2
len: 15
j_gene: TRBJ2-1
abundance: NA
CDR3nt: TGTGCCAGCAGCCTTAGCGGGAGCTCCTACAATGAGCAGTTCTTC
CDR3aa: CASSLSGSSYNEQFF

v_gene: TRBV19
d_gene: TRBD2
len: 13
j_gene: TRBJ2-1
abundance: few
CDR3nt: TGTGCCAGTCAAACTAGCGGGGGGTATCGCCTGTTCTTC
CDR3aa: CASQTSGGYRLFF

v_gene: TRBV24-1
d_gene: NA
len: 13
j_gene: TRBJ2-1
abundance: NA
CDR3nt: TGTGCCACCACCCACGCCGGGGCCAAAGAGCAGTTCTTC
CDR3aa: CATTHAGAKEQFF

v_gene: TRBV5-1
d_gene: NA
len: 14
j_gene: TRBJ1-4
abundance: NA
CDR3nt: TGCGCCAGCAGCCGAGGGGCCCCTAATGAAAAACTGTTTTTT
CDR3aa: CASSRGAPNEKLFF

v_gene: TRBV6-6
d_gene: NA
len: 14
j_gene: TRBJ2-3
abundance: NA
CDR3nt: TGTGCCAGCAGTTACGGGAGCCGCACAGATACGCAGTATTTT
CDR3aa: CASSYGSRTDTQYF

v_gene: TRBV27
d_gene: NA
len: 13
j_gene: TRBJ2-2
abundance: NA
CDR3nt: TGTGCCAGCAGTTCCAGAGGTGCCGGGGAGCTGTTTTTT
CDR3aa: CASSSRGAGELFF

v_gene: TRBV6-6
d_gene: NA
len: 11
j_gene: TRBJ1-2
abundance: NA
CDR3nt: TGTGCCAGCAGTTTGGGGTTTGGCTACACCTTC
CDR3aa: CASSLGFGYTF

v_gene: TRBV28
d_gene: TRBD1
len: 15
j_gene: TRBJ2-2
abundance: NA
CDR3nt: TGTGCCAGCAGAAGACAGGGGGAGGGCACCGGGGAGCTGTTTTTT
CDR3aa: CASRRQGEGTGELFF

v_gene: TRBV5-1
d_gene: TRBD1
len: 13
j_gene: TRBJ1-2
abundance: NA
CDR3nt: TGCGCCAGTAGGACAGGGAAGGAGAATGGCTACACCTTC
CDR3aa: CASRTGKENGYTF

v_gene: TRBV10-3
d_gene: TRBD1
len: 15
j_gene: TRBJ1-2
abundance: few
CDR3nt: TGTGCCATCAGTGAGCCAACGACAGGGGGCGACGGCTACACCTTC
CDR3aa: CAISEPTTGGDGYTF

v_gene: TRBV5-5
d_gene: TRBD1
len: 20
j_gene: TRBJ2-6
abundance: NA
CDR3nt: TGTGCCAGCAGCTTCCTCGCGACAGGGGGCCCTTTCTCTGGGGCCAACGTCCTGACTTTC
CDR3aa: CASSFLATGGPFSGANVLTF

v_gene: TRBV4-1
d_gene: NA
len: 17
j_gene: TRBJ1-5
abundance: NA
CDR3nt: TGCGCCAGCAGCCAGGGGGCCCGGACCGATAGCAATCAGCCCCAGCATTTT
CDR3aa: CASSQGARTDSNQPQHF

v_gene: TRBV20-1
d_gene: NA
len: 11
j_gene: TRBJ2-1
abundance: NA
CDR3nt: TGCAGTGCGCAGGGGGGGGCTGAGCAGTTCTTC
CDR3aa: CSAQGGAEQFF

v_gene: TRBV18
d_gene: TRBD1
len: 14
j_gene: TRBJ1-3
abundance: NA
CDR3nt: TGTGCCAGCTCACCAGGGACAGCTGGAAACACCATATATTTT
CDR3aa: CASSPGTAGNTIYF

v_gene: TRBV14
d_gene: NA
len: 14
j_gene: TRBJ2-7
abundance: few
CDR3nt: TGTGCCAGCAGCCAAGAAGAGGGATCTTACGAGCAGTACTTC
CDR3aa: CASSQEEGSYEQYF

v_gene: TRBV28
d_gene: NA
len: 13
j_gene: TRBJ1-2
abundance: few
CDR3nt: TGTGCCAGCAGTTTTCAGGGATACTATGGCTACACCTTC
CDR3aa: CASSFQGYYGYTF

v_gene: TRBV7-6
d_gene: TRBD1
len: 15
j_gene: TRBJ2-2
abundance: NA
CDR3nt: TGTGCCAGCAACACCGGGACAGGGGTAACCGGGGAGCTGTTTTTT
CDR3aa: CASNTGTGVTGELFF

v_gene: TRBV6-1
d_gene: NA
len: 15
j_gene: TRBJ2-2
abundance: NA
CDR3nt: TGTGCCAGCAGTGAGCCCAGGACGAACACCGGGGAGCTGTTTTTT
CDR3aa: CASSEPRTNTGELFF

v_gene: TRBV12-3/TRBV12-4
d_gene: NA
len: 13
j_gene: TRBJ2-3
abundance: NA
CDR3nt: TGTGCCAGCAGTTTCGGAGCGACAGATACGCAGTATTTT
CDR3aa: CASSFGATDTQYF

v_gene: TRBV5-1
d_gene: NA
len: 14
j_gene: TRBJ2-7
abundance: NA
CDR3nt: TGCGCCAGCAGCTCCTCGGGGGGCGACTACGAGCAGTACTTC
CDR3aa: CASSSSGGDYEQYF

v_gene: TRBV7-8
d_gene: NA
len: 13
j_gene: TRBJ1-1
abundance: NA
CDR3nt: TGTGCCAGCAGCTTAGGTGAGGAAACTGAAGCTTTCTTT
CDR3aa: CASSLGEETEAFF

v_gene: TRBV16
d_gene: NA
len: 15
j_gene: TRBJ1-1
abundance: NA
CDR3nt: TGTGCCAGCAGCCAATCCTGGGGCAGGGACACTGAAGCTTTCTTT
CDR3aa: CASSQSWGRDTEAFF

v_gene: TRBV28
d_gene: TRBD1
len: 15
j_gene: TRBJ1-4
abundance: NA
CDR3nt: TGTGCCAGCAGTTTAGGCGCGGGACAGAATGAAAAACTGTTTTTT
CDR3aa: CASSLGAGQNEKLFF

v_gene: TRBV2
d_gene: NA
len: 13
j_gene: TRBJ1-3
abundance: few
CDR3nt: TGTGCCAGCAGTTCGTACTCTGGAAACACCATATATTTT
CDR3aa: CASSSYSGNTIYF